These 26 T cell receptor beta chains were all obtained from the same sample, sequenced in a study of PD-1 blockade in classical Hodgkin lymphoma. Some clones are missing from TCRdb's copy, which holds only in-frame ones; the method was immunoSEQ multiplex PCR. The sample consists of some 8,500 clones, 84% of them appearing once. Every patient was affected by relapse after autologous stem cell transplantation, while exposure to brentuximab vedotin was not uniform. Magnetic negative selection of thawed PBMCs was the method by which CD4+ T cells were purified. Sequenced here: CD4+ T cells from blood, sampled at baseline. Source of these receptors: a human donor with classical Hodgkin lymphoma.

The chain has TRBV7-9 and TRBJ1-4, with TRBD1 matching 8 bases. CDR1 SEHNR and CDR2 FQNEAQ come from the germline V gene (reference sequence). V was pared by 5 bases and J by 2 bases, with 4 bases of the junction left unmatched. The CDR3 consists of 15 residues. The CDR3 DNA reads TGTGCCAGCAGCCTGACAGGGGAGACTAATGAAAAACTGTTTTTT. As protein: CASSLTGETNEKLFF.

This chain joins TRBV5-5 and TRBJ2-7; D gene ambiguous. Germline V CDR1 and CDR2: SGHKS, YYEKEE (reference sequence). Trimming cost V 2 bases and J 0 bases, with 9 bases left between them. There are 14 residues in the CDR3. CDR3 bases: TGTGCCAGCAGCTTCCATGGCAGCTCCTACGAGCAGTACTTC. Protein product: CASSFHGSSYEQYF. Full variable domain (outside the CDR3, taken from reference TRBV5-5 and TRBJ2-7): DAGVTQSPTHLIKTRGQQVTLRCSPISGHKSVSWYQQVLGQGPQFIFQYYEKEERGRGNFPDRFSARQFPNYSSELNVNALLLGDSALYLCASSFHGSSYEQYFGPGTRLTVT.

The chain carries TRBV19 and TRBJ2-1, with D perhaps TRBD1 or TRBD2 (5 bases each). This CDR3 has 14 residues. V was shortened by 7 bases and J by 8 bases, with 18 bases between the two germline ends. Germline CDR1 and CDR2: LNHDA and SQIVND (reference sequence). As DNA, the CDR3 is TGTGCCAGTACCCGAGGGACCTTTAAGGATGAGCAGTTCTTC. Residues: CASTRGTFKDEQFF.

The rearrangement links TRBV2 to TRBJ2-7; 10 bases are shared with TRBD1. Germline values: CDR1 SNHLY, CDR2 FYNNEI. V was clipped by 5 bases and J by 5 bases; unmatched bases: 3. The length of the CDR3 is 13 residues. CDR3 DNA sequence: TGTGCCAGCAGTTGGGACAGGGGAGACGAGCAGTACTTC. This encodes CASSWDRGDEQYF.

The chain combines TRBV30 with TRBJ2-5; 14 bases map to TRBD2. Losses at the gene ends were 1 base for V and 1 base for J; bases not matched to a gene: 2. Looked up from germline, CDR1 is GTSNPN and CDR2 is SVGIG (reference sequence). The CDR3 covers 16 residues. The CDR3 nucleotides are TGTGCCTGGAGTGCCGGACTAGCGGGAGGCCAAGAGACCCAGTACTTC. This gives the protein CAWSAGLAGGQETQYF.

This sequence joins TRBV28 and TRBJ2-2, with 9 bases fitting TRBD2. This CDR3 is built from 17 residues. The junction had 9 bases not matched to a gene; V was cut back by 6 bases and J by 1 base. CDR1 is MDHEN and CDR2 is SYDVKM in the germline V gene. The CDR3 DNA sequence: TGTGCCAGCAGGAATGGTGGCGGGAGGGGGAACACCGGGGAGCTGTTTTTT. This translates into CASRNGGGRGNTGELFF.

CDR3 coding DNA: TGTGCCAGCAGCTCCCCCAGGGATAACACTGAAGCTTTCTTT. Translating it yields CASSSPRDNTEAFF. The chain links TRBV5-5 to TRBJ1-1; perhaps TRBD1 as D (5 bases). V dropped 3 bases and J dropped 2 bases, with 11 bases sitting between them. The CDR3 is made up of 14 amino acids. CDR1 and CDR2 (germline): SGHKS, YYEKEE (reference sequence).

The chain has TRBV28 and TRBJ2-2; D may be TRBD1 (7 bases). The V gene lost 8 bases and the J gene lost 6 bases, with 19 bases spanning the gap. Germline V gene sequence: CDR1 MDHEN, CDR2 SYDVKM. This CDR3 region has 15 residues. CDR3 in amino acids: CASLKTGPSAGELFF. CDR3 DNA: TGTGCCAGCCTGAAGACAGGGCCTAGCGCCGGGGAGCTGTTTTTT.

CDR3 residues: CASTIKQGNEQFF. The CDR3 DNA follows: TGTGCCAGCACTATTAAACAGGGTAATGAGCAGTTCTTC. This chain links TRBV6-1 with TRBJ2-1; a weak D match, TRBD1 (6 bases). Germline V lookup: CDR1 MNHNS, CDR2 SASEGT. The ends were cut back, 7 bases at V and 7 bases at J, with 14 bases in the middle. The CDR3 extends over 13 amino acids.

This chain connects TRBV6-6 to TRBJ1-6, with 7 bases matching TRBD1. This CDR3 contains 15 residues. CDR1 is MNHNY and CDR2 is SVGAGI in the germline V gene (reference sequence). The ends lost 5 bases at V and 6 bases at J; junction bases unmatched: 7. This CDR3 is CASSHSGQRNSPLHF. The CDR3 bases are TGTGCCAGCAGTCATTCGGGACAGCGTAATTCACCCCTCCACTTT.

V is TRBV6-1 and J is TRBJ1-2; tentatively, D is TRBD1 (5 bases). V shed 6 bases and J shed 1 base, with 15 bases lying between them. The CDR3 consists of 15 residues. From germline, CDR1 is MNHNS and CDR2 SASEGT. Here the CDR3 DNA reads TGTGCCAGCAGGGCCGGTTCCGGGGGTAACTATGGCTACACCTTC. Its protein product is CASRAGSGGNYGYTF.

The chain links TRBV9 to TRBJ2-1, with no clear D. In germline, CDR1 is SGDLS, CDR2 YYNGEE. V lost 0 bases and J lost 4, with 5 bases in between. This CDR3 has 13 amino acids. The CDR3 here is CASSVAGYNEQFF. The CDR3 coding sequence is TGTGCCAGCAGCGTAGCCGGTTACAATGAGCAGTTCTTC.

The V and J genes are TRBV6-5 and TRBJ1-6, with TRBD1 as a possible D gene (5 bases). Germline V gene data show CDR1 as MNHEY and CDR2 as SVGAGI. The V end was cut by 7 bases, the J end by 8 bases, with 18 bases between. This CDR3 contains 15 residues. The CDR3 is CASKAGPVVDSPLHF. The CDR3 nucleotides read TGTGCCAGCAAAGCAGGGCCAGTAGTCGATTCACCCCTCCACTTT.

The chain carries TRBV19 and TRBJ2-2; 10 bases agree with TRBD1. The CDR3 contains 16 residues. Trimming at V came to 5 bases and at J to 4 bases, leaving 7 bases not matched to a gene. Germline values: CDR1 LNHDA, CDR2 SQIVND (reference sequence). The CDR3 DNA sequence: TGTGCCAGTAGTCCACTGACAGGGGGCGGCACCGGGGAGCTGTTTTTT. Translation: CASSPLTGGGTGELFF. Complete variable domain (other parts from reference TRBV19 and TRBJ2-2): DGGITQSPKYLFRKEGQNVTLSCEQNLNHDAMYWYRQDPGQGLRLIYYSQIVNDFQKGDIAEGYSVSREKKESFPLTVTSAQKNPTAFYLCASSPLTGGGTGELFFGEGSRLTVL.

This chain links TRBV19 with TRBJ2-2, with TRBD1 matching over 7 bases. Germline lookup yields CDR1 LNHDA and CDR2 SQIVND (reference sequence). This CDR3 contains 16 residues. V trimming: 6 bases; J trimming: 4 bases; junction bases outside the gene matches: 11. CDR3 sequence reads: CASSSRQGVGTGELFF. The CDR3 DNA sequence: TGTGCCAGTAGCTCAAGACAGGGAGTGGGCACCGGGGAGCTGTTTTTT.

The CDR3 bases are TGCGCCAGCAGCTTGAGCGGCGGAAGCACAGATACGCAGTATTTT. This codes for CASSLSGGSTDTQYF. The J gene is TRBJ2-3, the V gene TRBV5-1; perhaps TRBD2 as D (5 bases). V was cut by 1 base and J by 0 bases, with 9 bases left in between. This CDR3 contains 15 residues. Germline CDR1 reads SGHRS; CDR2 reads YFSETQ.

This clone was seen more than once but under ten times. V is TRBV10-1 and J is TRBJ1-1, with D unclear. CDR3 length: 11 residues. Germline CDR1 is WNHNN and CDR2 is SYGVQD (reference sequence). V was clipped by 11 bases and J by 1 base, with 8 bases between them. CDR3 DNA sequence: TGCGCCCTCGGGAGGAACACTGAAGCTTTCTTT. It specifies CALGRNTEAFF.

In this sample, this clone turned up a few times. V and J are TRBV19 and TRBJ1-2; D gene uncertain. CDR3 size: 12 residues. The V gene lost 3 bases and the J gene lost 8 bases, with 10 bases spanning the gap. CDR1 LNHDA and CDR2 SQIVND come from the germline V gene (reference sequence). The CDR3 nucleotides are TGTGCCAGTAGTATCAAGCCTGGAGGCTACACCTTC. It specifies CASSIKPGGYTF.

This clone was found once. The chain is built from TRBV27 and TRBJ2-3; 13 bases line up with TRBD2. V shed 6 bases and J 3 bases; nucleotides not matched to a gene: 15. There are 19 residues in the CDR3. Germline loops: CDR1 MNHEY, CDR2 SMNVEV (reference sequence). CDR3 sequence (DNA): TGTGCCAGCAGAACAATAGTACTAGCGGGAGGGATAAGGACAGATACGCAGTATTTT. Its protein is CASRTIVLAGGIRTDTQYF.

The rearrangement joins TRBV25-1 to TRBJ2-1; D ambiguous. CDR1 is MGHDK and CDR2 is SYGVNS in the germline V gene. This CDR3 has 13 amino acids. The V gene lost 6 bases and the J gene lost 1 base, with 7 bases spanning the gap. CDR3: CASSWLSYNEQFF. For the CDR3, the DNA is TGTGCCAGCAGCTGGCTGTCCTACAATGAGCAGTTCTTC.

The rearrangement uses TRBV28 and TRBJ2-7; a possible D gene is TRBD1 (7 bases). V was shortened by 8 bases and J by 3 bases, with 20 bases between the two germline ends. Germline CDR1 and CDR2: MDHEN and SYDVKM. The CDR3 contains 15 residues. CDR3 DNA sequence: TGTGCCAGCGACGGCACAGGGGCGGGGATCTACGAGCAGTACTTC. As protein: CASDGTGAGIYEQYF.

The rearrangement joins TRBV14 to TRBJ2-6, with D unclear. Germline CDR1 is SGHDN and CDR2 is FVKESK. Trimming shortened V by 4 bases and J by 2 bases, and 9 bases separated the two germline ends. The CDR3 length is 15 residues. DNA for the CDR3: TGTGCCAGCAGCCCTCCCTGGGCTGGGGCCAACGTCCTGACTTTC. It encodes CASSPPWAGANVLTF. Using reference TRBV14 and TRBJ2-6 for the parts outside the CDR3, the full variable domain is EAGVTQFPSHSVIEKGQTVTLRCDPISGHDNLYWYRRVMGKEIKFLLHFVKESKQDESGMPNNRFLAERTGGTYSTLKVQPAELEDSGVYFCASSPPWAGANVLTFGAGSRLTVL.

This clone was observed a single time. The chain uses TRBV29-1 and TRBJ2-7; unclear D gene. This CDR3 contains 12 residues. Trimming took 6 bases from V and 3 from J, leaving 12 bases between them. Germline V gives CDR1 SQVTM, CDR2 ANQGSEA. CDR3 sequence reads: CSVGRADYEQYF. The DNA for the CDR3 is TGCAGCGTGGGAAGGGCGGACTACGAGCAGTACTTC.

This chain connects TRBV13 to TRBJ2-1, with D perhaps matching TRBD1 or TRBD2 (7 bases each). V was pared by 6 bases and J by 4 bases, with 22 bases between. The CDR3 has 17 residues. Germline V gene sequence: CDR1 PRHDT, CDR2 FYEKMQ (reference sequence). The CDR3 bases are TGTGCCAGCAGTGGTTACAGGGGAACTAGCGAGTACAATGAGCAGTTCTTC. It yields the protein CASSGYRGTSEYNEQFF.

This rearrangement joins TRBV19 to TRBJ1-4; D unresolved. Germline CDR1 LNHDA, CDR2 SQIVND (reference sequence). This CDR3 contains 15 residues. V was pared by 9 bases and J by 0 bases, with 14 bases between. The CDR3 coding sequence is TGTGCCAGCCGTAGCCCGAAGACAACTAATGAAAAACTGTTTTTT. This translates into CASRSPKTTNEKLFF.

Relative to its sample, this clone is large. V is TRBV11-2 and J is TRBJ1-3; possibly TRBD1 for D (5 bases). Germline V gene sequence: CDR1 SGHAT, CDR2 FQNNGV. Trimming pared 5 bases from V and 4 bases from J, leaving 15 bases between. This CDR3 spans 15 amino acids. CDR3 in DNA: TGTGCCAGCAGCCGAATGGGACTAGACGGAAACACCATATATTTT. Translation: CASSRMGLDGNTIYF.